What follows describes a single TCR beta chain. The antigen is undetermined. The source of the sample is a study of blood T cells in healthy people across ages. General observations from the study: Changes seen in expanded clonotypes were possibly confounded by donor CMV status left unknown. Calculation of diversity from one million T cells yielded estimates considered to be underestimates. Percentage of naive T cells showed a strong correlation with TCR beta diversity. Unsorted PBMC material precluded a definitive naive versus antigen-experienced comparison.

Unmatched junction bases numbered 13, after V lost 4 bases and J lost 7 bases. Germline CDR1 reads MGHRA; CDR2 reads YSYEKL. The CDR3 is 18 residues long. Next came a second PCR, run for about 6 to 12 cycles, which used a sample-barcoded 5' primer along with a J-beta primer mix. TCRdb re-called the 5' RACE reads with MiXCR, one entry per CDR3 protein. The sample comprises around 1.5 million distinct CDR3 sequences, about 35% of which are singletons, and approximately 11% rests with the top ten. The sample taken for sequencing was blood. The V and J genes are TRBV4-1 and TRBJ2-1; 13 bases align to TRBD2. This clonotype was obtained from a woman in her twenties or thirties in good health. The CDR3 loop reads CASSLRGLAGAVGNEQFF. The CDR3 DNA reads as TGCGCCAGCAGCCTACGAGGACTAGCGGGGGCCGTGGGGAATGAGCAGTTCTTC.